This T cell receptor (beta chain) was obtained from a study of T cell responses to AZD1222 COVID-19 vaccine. Study-wide results and limits: In the spike-specific TCR repertoire, nearly half reportedly target unmutated variant regions. With dominance at 160-218 and 743-854, vaccine-associated CD4 TCRs spanned spike.

Germline assignment: CDR1 LNHDA and CDR2 SQIVND (reference sequence). V shed 9 bases, J shed 3 bases, and the junction held 2 bases outside the gene matches. The CDR3 contains 12 residues. Concerning this clone: What it binds is unknown.

Sequencing was performed with immunoSEQ multiplex PCR; in TCRdb, only in-frame clones are kept and a portion is missing. The sample has 57,000 or so clones, around 83% seen once; the top ten hold 15% to 20%. The gene calls are TRBV19 and TRBJ2-1, with 7 nucleotides matching TRBD2. The sample consisted of peripheral blood, taken on day 0 of MenACWY control vaccination. The TCR sequence derives from an adult in good health. The CDR3 DNA reads as TGTGCCAGCCGGGACTACTACAATGAGCAGTTCTTC. Its translation: CASRDYYNEQFF.